Listed here are 25 T cell receptor beta chains from one sample, sequenced in a study of identical twins. Using its own MiXCR run on the 5' RACE reads, TCRdb lists one record per CDR3 protein. The sample lists 200,000 to 250,000 distinct CDR3 sequences; over 5.5% were seen once. Separately, the same data were catalogued under a study of T cells expressing NK-cell markers.

The material sequenced was CD8+ T cells sorted from blood. These receptors were taken from a woman aged 18-30 years in good health.

In its sample, this clonotype was seen a few times. The CDR3 DNA follows: TGTGCCAGCAGTCCGGGACAGGGGGTGAACACTGAAGCTTTCTTT. This encodes CASSPGQGVNTEAFF. The chain uses TRBV12-3 or TRBV12-4 and TRBJ1-1; 11 nucleotides align to TRBD1. CDR3 length: 15 residues. J was trimmed by 0 bases and V by 5 bases; bases with no gene match: 2.

The V gene is TRBV7-9, the J gene TRBJ1-5, with 9 bases identical to TRBD1. The CDR3 sequence is 17 residues long. The V gene's germline CDR1 is SEHNR and CDR2 FQNEAQ (reference sequence). Germline trimming cut 5 bases from V and 1 base from J; bases unmatched to any gene: 9. CDR3 in DNA: TGTGCCAGCAGCCCCTGGACAGGGGAACTGAGCAATCAGCCCCAGCATTTT. Protein product: CASSPWTGELSNQPQHF. The full variable domain, rest sourced from reference TRBV7-9 and TRBJ1-5, is DTGVSQNPRHKITKRGQNVTFRCDPISEHNRLYWYRQTLGQGPEFLTYFQNEAQLEKSRLLSDRFSAERPKGSFSTLEIQRTEQGDSAMYLCASSPWTGELSNQPQHFGDGTRLSIL.

In its sample, this clonotype was seen a few times. This chain joins TRBV2 and TRBJ2-1; TRBD2 matches at 10 bases. The length of the CDR3 is 15 residues. V shed 2 bases, J shed 10 bases, and the junction held 8 bases outside the gene matches. The germline V gene encodes CDR1 SNHLY and CDR2 FYNNEI. CDR3 in DNA: TGTGCCAGCAGTGAACCAGCGGGAGGGCCCGACGAGCAGTTCTTC. Translation: CASSEPAGGPDEQFF.

In regard to this clonotype: The junction departs from germline at one end; a sequencing error may be responsible. V is TRBV20-1 and J is TRBJ2-1; 13 nucleotides agree with TRBD2. The CDR3 spans 15 residues. CDR1 and CDR2 (germline): DFQATT, SNEGSKA (reference sequence). CDR3 sequence reads: CSARELAGGLNEQFF. DNA of the CDR3: TGCAGTGCTCGAGAACTAGCGGGAGGGCTCAATGAGCAGTTCTTC.

The chain employs TRBV2 and TRBJ1-2, with D possibly matching TRBD1 (6 bases). This CDR3 contains 13 residues. Germline V lookup: CDR1 SNHLY, CDR2 FYNNEI. V was clipped by 8 bases and J by 8 bases, with 18 bases between them. The CDR3 DNA reads TGTGCCAGCCTGGGGGGCCGTCTTGAGGGCTACACCTTC. This translates into CASLGGRLEGYTF.

The sample holds many counts of this clonotype. This chain connects TRBV20-1 to TRBJ2-3, with TRBD1 matching 7 bases. CDR3 length: 13 residues. V dropped 7 bases and J dropped 2; count of bases not matched to a gene: 6. Germline lookup yields CDR1 DFQATT and CDR2 SNEGSKA (reference sequence). The CDR3 bases are TGCAGTGTACCGGGACAGAACACAGATACGCAGTATTTT. Its translation: CSVPGQNTDTQYF.

This clonotype has only a few counts. The CDR3 coding sequence is TGTGCCAGCAGTTGGGAGGCCGAGGTATACGAGCAGTACTTC. Amino acid sequence: CASSWEAEVYEQYF. This rearrangement joins TRBV6-2 or TRBV6-3 to TRBJ2-7, with a weak D call TRBD2 (6 bases). V shed 4 bases and J shed 4 bases, with 14 bases lying between them. CDR1 and CDR2 from the germline V gene are MNHEY and SVGEGT. There are 14 residues in the CDR3.

This clonotype was recorded many times. The rearrangement links TRBV18 to TRBJ2-1, with D unclear. Looked up from germline, CDR1 is KGHSH and CDR2 is LQKENI. Deletions cut 1 base from V and 10 bases from J, with 11 bases between. This CDR3 contains 13 residues. In DNA form, the CDR3 reads TGTGCCAGCTCACCACAAATCAACGACGAGCAGTTCTTC. Translating gives CASSPQINDEQFF.

This clonotype has a count of ten or more. The chain employs TRBV10-3 and TRBJ2-2; either TRBD1 or TRBD2 may fit D (5 bases each). This CDR3 is 14 amino acids long. Germline V lookup: CDR1 ENHRY, CDR2 SYGVKD. V dropped 4 bases and J dropped 6 bases, with 12 bases sitting between them. The CDR3 protein is CAISGDGSAGELFF. The CDR3 nucleotides read TGTGCCATCAGTGGGGACGGGTCGGCCGGGGAGCTGTTTTTT.

The sample holds a few counts of this clonotype. One base away lies a much larger clone, so this may be a sequencing read error. The chain joins TRBV11-2 to TRBJ2-7; TRBD1 might be the D (6 bases). This CDR3 is 13 amino acids long. V was cut by 3 bases and J by 3 bases, with 9 bases left in between. The germline V gene has CDR1 SGHAT and CDR2 FQNNGV. The CDR3 bases are TGTGCCAGCAGCTTCGTACAGGGCTACGAGCAGTACTTC. It encodes CASSFVQGYEQYF. Complete variable domain (other parts from reference TRBV11-2 and TRBJ2-7): EAGVAQSPRYKIIEKRQSVAFWCNPISGHATLYWYQQILGQGPKLLIQFQNNGVVDDSQLPKDRFSAERLKGVDSTLKIQPAKLEDSAVYLCASSFVQGYEQYFGPGTRLTVT.

This clonotype was detected a few times. The J gene is TRBJ2-1, the V gene TRBV28, with 10 bases aligning to TRBD2. The CDR3 contains 17 residues. Germline V CDR1 and CDR2: MDHEN, SYDVKM. The V segment lost 2 bases and the J segment 5 bases; nucleotides outside the gene matches: 9. For the CDR3, the DNA is TGTGCCAGCAGTTTACAGCAAGGACTAGCGGTCAACAATGAGCAGTTCTTC. It is translated as CASSLQQGLAVNNEQFF.

This clonotype was observed a few times. This chain connects TRBV12-3 or TRBV12-4 to TRBJ1-5; perhaps TRBD1 as D (5 bases). The CDR3 is made up of 14 amino acids. V dropped 6 bases and J dropped 2 bases, with 11 bases sitting between them. CDR3 sequence (DNA): TGTGCCAGCAGCTACACGGGGGGCAATCAGCCCCAGCATTTT. Translating gives CASSYTGGNQPQHF.

This clonotype was seen at least ten times. The genes are TRBV7-9 and TRBJ2-1; 13 bases align to TRBD2. V gave up 4 bases and J gave up 8 bases; unmatched junction bases: 2. This CDR3 has 14 amino acids. The germline CDR1 and CDR2 sequences are SEHNR and FQNEAQ (reference sequence). DNA for the CDR3: TGTGCCAGCAGCTCGGGACTAGCGGGGTATGAGCAGTTCTTC. It codes for CASSSGLAGYEQFF.

This clonotype came up a few times. The V call is TRBV7-9, the J call TRBJ1-2; D might be TRBD1 (6 bases). CDR3 length: 14 amino acids. Trimming shortened V by 5 bases and J by 5 bases, and 15 bases separated the two germline ends. Germline CDR1 is SEHNR and CDR2 is FQNEAQ (reference sequence). This CDR3 is CASSLDSRAYGYTF. The CDR3 DNA sequence: TGTGCCAGCAGCCTGGACAGCCGGGCTTATGGCTACACCTTC.

The chain has TRBV9 and TRBJ2-1; 9 nucleotides align to TRBD2. The V gene end was trimmed by 2 bases and the J gene end by 9 bases; junction bases not matched to a gene: 6. The CDR3 has 14 residues. CDR1 and CDR2 (germline): SGDLS, YYNGEE. The DNA for the CDR3 is TGTGCCAGCAGCGTTAGCGGGAGAGCCCCTGAGCAGTTCTTC. Protein: CASSVSGRAPEQFF.

This clonotype showed up just a few times. This rearrangement joins TRBV7-2 to TRBJ1-1; D unclear. Trimming took off 5 bases at V and 4 bases at J, with 17 bases between the two ends. The germline gives CDR1 SGHTA, CDR2 FQGNSA. The length of the CDR3 is 15 residues. CDR3 amino acids: CASSPPPGLGTEAFF. As DNA, the CDR3 is TGTGCCAGCAGCCCACCCCCCGGACTCGGCACTGAAGCTTTCTTT.

A few counts support this clonotype. This chain joins TRBV27 and TRBJ2-1, with TRBD2 as a possible D gene (6 bases). The V end lost 1 base, the J end lost 8 bases, and 12 bases lay between the germline ends. The CDR3 is 14 residues long. Germline loops: CDR1 MNHEY, CDR2 SMNVEV (reference sequence). In DNA, the CDR3 is TGTGCCAGCAGTTTATGGTCCCCGGGGGATGAGCAGTTCTTC. The encoded protein is CASSLWSPGDEQFF.

The chain has TRBV12-3 or TRBV12-4 and TRBJ2-3; D is ambiguous. The CDR3 length is 14 residues. Trimming shortened V by 5 bases and J by 2 bases, and 11 bases separated the two germline ends. The DNA of the CDR3 is TGTGCCAGCAGTACACTTGGAATCACAGATACGCAGTATTTT. Translation: CASSTLGITDTQYF.

The rearrangement joins TRBV11-2 to TRBJ2-4, with D perhaps TRBD1 (7 bases). Between the trimmed V and J ends, which lost 4 bases and 8 bases, there was a span of 15 bases. CDR3 length equals 14 residues. In germline, CDR1 is SGHAT, CDR2 FQNNGV. Here the CDR3 DNA reads TGTGCCAGCAGCTCCGGAGGGGGCGGGTACATTCAGTACTTC. It encodes CASSSGGGGYIQYF.

This clonotype was picked up many times. The chain uses TRBV14 and TRBJ2-2; D remains ambiguous. The germline V gene encodes CDR1 SGHDN and CDR2 FVKESK. The V end lost 5 bases, the J end lost 1 base, and 11 bases lay between the germline ends. This CDR3 region has 15 residues. CDR3 residues: CASSKTSENTGELFF. The CDR3 bases are TGTGCCAGCAGCAAAACCTCGGAGAACACCGGGGAGCTGTTTTTT.

This clonotype was seen a few times. The CDR3 loop is CASGEDARNSPLHF. The CDR3 nucleotides are TGTGCCAGCGGAGAAGATGCTCGTAATTCACCCCTCCACTTT. The chain recombines TRBV25-1 with TRBJ1-6; D not certain. The CDR3 spans 14 residues. Germline V gene lookup returns CDR1 MGHDK and CDR2 SYGVNS. Trimming took off 8 bases at V and 6 bases at J, with 14 bases between the two ends.

This clonotype was seen a few times. The CDR3 spells CASSSDGTGVVTDTQYF. The CDR3 DNA is TGTGCCAGCAGCTCCGATGGGACAGGGGTTGTCACAGATACGCAGTATTTT. The chain employs TRBV13 and TRBJ2-3; 10 bases map to TRBD1. Unmatched junction bases numbered 9, after V lost 4 bases and J lost 2 bases. The CDR3 covers 17 residues. In germline, CDR1 is PRHDT, CDR2 FYEKMQ (reference sequence). Full variable domain (outside the CDR3, taken from reference TRBV13 and TRBJ2-3): AAGVIQSPRHLIKEKRETATLKCYPIPRHDTVYWYQQGPGQDPQFLISFYEKMQSDKGSIPDRFSAQQFSDYHSELNMSSLELGDSALYFCASSSDGTGVVTDTQYFGPGTRLTVL.

This clonotype was recorded a few times. The V and J genes are TRBV29-1 and TRBJ1-2; TRBD1 agrees at 9 bases. The germline V gene encodes CDR1 SQVTM and CDR2 ANQGSEA. The CDR3 covers 13 residues. Trimming took 7 bases from V and 8 from J; bases not matched to a gene: 11. The CDR3, as DNA: TGCAGCGGCTTGGGACAGGGACTAAGGGGCTACACCTTC. This codes for CSGLGQGLRGYTF.

This clonotype was observed many times. The chain carries TRBV7-6 and TRBJ2-7; 9 nucleotides agree with TRBD1. The CDR3 consists of 14 residues. With V trimmed by 5 bases and J by 4 bases, 6 bases remained unmatched. Germline CDR1 is SGHVS and CDR2 is FNYEAQ. As DNA, the CDR3 is TGTGCCAGCAGCCGAGGACAGGGGATTTACGAGCAGTACTTC. This gives the protein CASSRGQGIYEQYF. The complete variable domain, with remaining parts taken from reference TRBV7-6 and TRBJ2-7, reads GAGVSQSPRYKVTKRGQDVALRCDPISGHVSLYWYRQALGQGPEFLTYFNYEAQQDKSGLPNDRFSAERPEGSISTLTIQRTEQRDSAMYRCASSRGQGIYEQYFGPGTRLTVT.

The J gene is TRBJ1-1, the V gene TRBV27; D may be TRBD1 (5 bases). Trimming cost V 2 bases and J 0 bases, with 10 bases left between them. This CDR3 contains 15 residues. Germline-derived CDR1 and CDR2 are MNHEY and SMNVEV (reference sequence). Written as DNA, the CDR3 is TGTGCCAGCAGTTTAGACAGAGAGATGAACACTGAAGCTTTCTTT. Translation gives CASSLDREMNTEAFF.